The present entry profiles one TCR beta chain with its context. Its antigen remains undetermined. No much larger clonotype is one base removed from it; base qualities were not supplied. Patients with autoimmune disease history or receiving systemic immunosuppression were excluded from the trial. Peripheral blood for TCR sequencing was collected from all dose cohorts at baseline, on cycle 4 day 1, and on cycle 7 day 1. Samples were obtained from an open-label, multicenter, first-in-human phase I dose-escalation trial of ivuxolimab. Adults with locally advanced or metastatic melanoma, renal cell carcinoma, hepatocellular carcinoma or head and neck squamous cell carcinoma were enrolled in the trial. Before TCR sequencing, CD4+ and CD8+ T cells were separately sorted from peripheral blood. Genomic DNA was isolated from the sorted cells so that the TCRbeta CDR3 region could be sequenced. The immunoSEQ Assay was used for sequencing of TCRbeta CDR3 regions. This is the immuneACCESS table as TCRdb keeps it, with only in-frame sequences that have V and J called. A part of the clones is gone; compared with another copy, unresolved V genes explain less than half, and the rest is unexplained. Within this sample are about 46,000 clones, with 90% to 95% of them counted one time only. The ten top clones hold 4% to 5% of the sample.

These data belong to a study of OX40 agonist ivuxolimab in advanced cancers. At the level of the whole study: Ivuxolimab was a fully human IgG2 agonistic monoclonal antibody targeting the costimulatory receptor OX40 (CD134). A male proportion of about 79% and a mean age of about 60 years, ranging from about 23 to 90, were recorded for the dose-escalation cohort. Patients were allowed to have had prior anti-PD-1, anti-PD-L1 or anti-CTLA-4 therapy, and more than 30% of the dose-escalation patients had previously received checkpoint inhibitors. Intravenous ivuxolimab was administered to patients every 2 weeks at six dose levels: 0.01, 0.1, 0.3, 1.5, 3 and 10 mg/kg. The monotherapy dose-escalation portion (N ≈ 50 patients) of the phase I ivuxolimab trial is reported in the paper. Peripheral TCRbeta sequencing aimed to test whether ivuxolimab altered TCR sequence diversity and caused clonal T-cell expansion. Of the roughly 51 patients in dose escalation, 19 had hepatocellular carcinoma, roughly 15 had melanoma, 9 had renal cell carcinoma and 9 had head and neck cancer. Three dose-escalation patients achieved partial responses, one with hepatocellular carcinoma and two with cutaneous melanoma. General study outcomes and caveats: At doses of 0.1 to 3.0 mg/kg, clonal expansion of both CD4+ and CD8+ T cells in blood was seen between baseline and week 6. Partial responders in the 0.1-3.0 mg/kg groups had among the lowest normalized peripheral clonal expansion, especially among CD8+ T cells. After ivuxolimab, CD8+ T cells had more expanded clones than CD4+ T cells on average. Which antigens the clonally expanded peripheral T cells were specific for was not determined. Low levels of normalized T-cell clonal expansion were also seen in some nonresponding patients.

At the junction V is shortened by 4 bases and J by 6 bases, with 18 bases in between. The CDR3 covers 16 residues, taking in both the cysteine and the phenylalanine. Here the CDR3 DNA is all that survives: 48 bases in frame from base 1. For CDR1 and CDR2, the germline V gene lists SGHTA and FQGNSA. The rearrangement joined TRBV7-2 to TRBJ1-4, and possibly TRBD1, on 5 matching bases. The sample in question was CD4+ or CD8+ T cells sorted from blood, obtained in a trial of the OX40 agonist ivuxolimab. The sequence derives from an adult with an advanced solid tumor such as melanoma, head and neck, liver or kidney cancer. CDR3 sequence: CASSSRARDYDEKLFF. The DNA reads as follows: TGTGCCAGCAGCTCCAGGGCGCGCGACTATGATGAAAAACTGTTTTTT.